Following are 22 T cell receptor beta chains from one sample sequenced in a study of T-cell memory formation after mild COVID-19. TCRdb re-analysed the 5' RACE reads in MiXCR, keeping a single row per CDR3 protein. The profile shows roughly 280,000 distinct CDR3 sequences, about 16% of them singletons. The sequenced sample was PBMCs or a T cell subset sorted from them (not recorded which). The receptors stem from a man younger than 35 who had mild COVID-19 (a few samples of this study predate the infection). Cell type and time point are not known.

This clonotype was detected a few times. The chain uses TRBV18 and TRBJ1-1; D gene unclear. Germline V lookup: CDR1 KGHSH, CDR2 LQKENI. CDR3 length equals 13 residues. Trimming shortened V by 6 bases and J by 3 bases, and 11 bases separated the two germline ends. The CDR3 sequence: CASSQRADTEAFF. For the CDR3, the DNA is TGTGCCAGCTCCCAGCGGGCAGACACTGAAGCTTTCTTT. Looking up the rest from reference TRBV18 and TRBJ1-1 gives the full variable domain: NAGVMQNPRHLVRRRGQEARLRCSPMKGHSHVYWYRQLPEEGLKFMVYLQKENIIDESGMPKERFSAEFPKEGPSILRIQQVVRGDSAAYFCASSQRADTEAFFGQGTRLTVV.

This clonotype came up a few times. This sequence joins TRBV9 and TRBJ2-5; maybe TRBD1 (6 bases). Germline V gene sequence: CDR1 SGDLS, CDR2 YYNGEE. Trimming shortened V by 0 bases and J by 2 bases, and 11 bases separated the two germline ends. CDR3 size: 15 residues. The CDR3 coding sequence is TGTGCCAGCAGCGTAGGTCGGACAGAGCAAGAGACCCAGTACTTC. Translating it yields CASSVGRTEQETQYF.

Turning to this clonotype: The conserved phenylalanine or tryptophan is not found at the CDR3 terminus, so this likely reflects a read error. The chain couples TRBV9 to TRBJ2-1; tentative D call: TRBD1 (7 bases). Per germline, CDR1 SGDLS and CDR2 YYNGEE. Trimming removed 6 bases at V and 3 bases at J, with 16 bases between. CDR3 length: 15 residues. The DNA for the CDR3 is TGTGCCAGCAACAGACTAGGACAGGACTACAATGAGCAGTTCTTA. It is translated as CASNRLGQDYNEQFL.

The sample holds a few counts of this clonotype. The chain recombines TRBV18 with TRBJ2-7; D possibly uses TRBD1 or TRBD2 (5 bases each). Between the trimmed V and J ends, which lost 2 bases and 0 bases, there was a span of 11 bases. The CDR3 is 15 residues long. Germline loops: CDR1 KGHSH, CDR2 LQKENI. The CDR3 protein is CASSPGGPSSYEQYF. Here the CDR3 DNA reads TGTGCCAGCTCACCAGGGGGTCCTAGCTCCTACGAGCAGTACTTC.

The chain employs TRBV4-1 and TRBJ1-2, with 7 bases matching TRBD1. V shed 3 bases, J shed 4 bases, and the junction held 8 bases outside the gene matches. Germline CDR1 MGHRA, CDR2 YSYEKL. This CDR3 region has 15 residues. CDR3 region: CASSQDPGQTYGYTF. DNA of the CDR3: TGCGCCAGCAGCCAGGACCCGGGACAGACCTATGGCTACACCTTC.

This chain's CDR3 is CASSLVPGGTGELFF. As DNA, the CDR3 is TGCGCCAGCAGCTTGGTACCGGGGGGCACCGGGGAGCTGTTTTTT. The chain has TRBV5-1 and TRBJ2-2, with 7 bases that match TRBD2. The CDR3 has 15 amino acids. V was clipped by 0 bases and J by 4 bases; unmatched bases: 3. CDR1 SGHRS and CDR2 YFSETQ come from the germline V gene. Filled out from reference TRBV5-1 and TRBJ2-2, the complete variable domain reads KAGVTQTPRYLIKTRGQQVTLSCSPISGHRSVSWYQQTPGQGLQFLFEYFSETQRNKGNFPGRFSGRQFSNSRSEMNVSTLELGDSALYLCASSLVPGGTGELFFGEGSRLTVL.

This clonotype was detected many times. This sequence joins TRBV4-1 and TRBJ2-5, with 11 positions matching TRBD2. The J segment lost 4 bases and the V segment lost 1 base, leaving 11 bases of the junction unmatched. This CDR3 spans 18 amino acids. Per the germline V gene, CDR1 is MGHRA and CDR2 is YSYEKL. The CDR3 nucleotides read TGCGCCAGCAGCCAAGCGGCGCTAGCGGGGGGCGGGCGAGAGACCCAGTACTTC. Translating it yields CASSQAALAGGGRETQYF.

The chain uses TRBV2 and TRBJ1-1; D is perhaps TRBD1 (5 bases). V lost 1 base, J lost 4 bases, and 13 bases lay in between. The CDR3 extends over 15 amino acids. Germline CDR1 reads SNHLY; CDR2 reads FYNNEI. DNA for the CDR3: TGTGCCAGCAGTGAAGTACAGGCCCAGGGCACTGAAGCTTTCTTT. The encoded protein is CASSEVQAQGTEAFF.

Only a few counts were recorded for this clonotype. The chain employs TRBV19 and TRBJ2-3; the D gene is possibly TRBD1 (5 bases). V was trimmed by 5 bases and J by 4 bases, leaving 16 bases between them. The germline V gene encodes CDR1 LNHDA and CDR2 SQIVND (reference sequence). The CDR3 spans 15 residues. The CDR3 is CASSLPWGLADTQYF. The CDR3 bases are TGTGCCAGTAGTCTCCCTTGGGGCCTAGCAGATACGCAGTATTTT.

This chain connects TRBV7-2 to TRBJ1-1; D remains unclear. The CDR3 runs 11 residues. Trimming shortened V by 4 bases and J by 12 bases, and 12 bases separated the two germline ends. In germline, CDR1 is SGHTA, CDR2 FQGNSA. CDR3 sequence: CASSYDSESFF. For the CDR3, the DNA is TGTGCCAGCAGCTACGACTCGGAGTCTTTCTTT.

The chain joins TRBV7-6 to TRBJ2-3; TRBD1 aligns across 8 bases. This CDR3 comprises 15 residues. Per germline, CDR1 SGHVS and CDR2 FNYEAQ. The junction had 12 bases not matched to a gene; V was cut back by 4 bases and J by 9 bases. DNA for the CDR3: TGTGCCAGCAGCTCCAAACAGCGGACAGGGATAACGCAGTATTTT. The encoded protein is CASSSKQRTGITQYF.

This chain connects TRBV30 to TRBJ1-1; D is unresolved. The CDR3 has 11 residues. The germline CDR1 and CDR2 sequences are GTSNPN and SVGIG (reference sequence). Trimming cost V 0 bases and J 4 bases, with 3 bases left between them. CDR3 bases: TGTGCCTGGAGTGTGTTCACTGAAGCTTTCTTT. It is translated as CAWSVFTEAFF. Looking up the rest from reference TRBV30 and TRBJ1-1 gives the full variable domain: SQTIHQWPATLVQPVGSPLSLECTVEGTSNPNLYWYRQAAGRGLQLLFYSVGIGQISSEVPQNLSASRPQDRQFILSSKKLLLSDSGFYLCAWSVFTEAFFGQGTRLTVV.

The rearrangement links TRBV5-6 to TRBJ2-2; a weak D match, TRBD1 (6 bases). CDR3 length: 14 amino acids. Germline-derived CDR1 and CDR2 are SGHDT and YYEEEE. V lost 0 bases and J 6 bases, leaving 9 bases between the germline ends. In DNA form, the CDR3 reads TGTGCCAGCAGCTTGGAAACAGGGTCCGGGGAGCTGTTTTTT. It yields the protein CASSLETGSGELFF.

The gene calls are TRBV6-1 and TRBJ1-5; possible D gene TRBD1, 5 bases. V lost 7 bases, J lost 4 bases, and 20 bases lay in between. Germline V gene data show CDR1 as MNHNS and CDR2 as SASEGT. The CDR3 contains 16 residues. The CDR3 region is CASNPLGGLGNQPQHF. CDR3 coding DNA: TGTGCCAGCAATCCCCTGGGGGGTTTGGGTAATCAGCCCCAGCATTTT.

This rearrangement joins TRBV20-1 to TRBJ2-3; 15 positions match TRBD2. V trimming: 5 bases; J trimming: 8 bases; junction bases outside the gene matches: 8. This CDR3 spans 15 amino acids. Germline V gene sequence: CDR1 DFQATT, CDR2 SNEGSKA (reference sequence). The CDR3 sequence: CSAGTSGGRGTTQYF. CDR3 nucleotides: TGCAGTGCTGGGACTAGCGGGGGGCGGGGTACTACGCAGTATTTT.

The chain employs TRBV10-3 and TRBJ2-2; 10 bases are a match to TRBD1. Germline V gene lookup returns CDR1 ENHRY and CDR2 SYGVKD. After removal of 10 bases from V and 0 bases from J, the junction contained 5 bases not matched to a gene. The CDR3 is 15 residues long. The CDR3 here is CATRGTGANTGELFF. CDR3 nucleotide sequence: TGTGCCACCCGAGGGACAGGGGCGAACACCGGGGAGCTGTTTTTT.

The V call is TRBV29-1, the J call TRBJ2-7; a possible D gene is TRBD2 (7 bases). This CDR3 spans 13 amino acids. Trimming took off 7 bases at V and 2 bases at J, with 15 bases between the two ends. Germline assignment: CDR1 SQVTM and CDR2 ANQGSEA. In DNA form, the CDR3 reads TGCAGCGCCAGGGGAGGGGGAACCTACGAGCAGTACTTC. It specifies CSARGGGTYEQYF.

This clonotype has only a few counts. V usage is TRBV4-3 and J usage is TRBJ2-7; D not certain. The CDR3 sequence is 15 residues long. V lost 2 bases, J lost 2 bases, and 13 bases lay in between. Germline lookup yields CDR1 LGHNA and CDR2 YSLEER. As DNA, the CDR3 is TGCGCCAGCAGCCAAACAACGGCTCCAACCTACGAGCAGTACTTC. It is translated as CASSQTTAPTYEQYF.

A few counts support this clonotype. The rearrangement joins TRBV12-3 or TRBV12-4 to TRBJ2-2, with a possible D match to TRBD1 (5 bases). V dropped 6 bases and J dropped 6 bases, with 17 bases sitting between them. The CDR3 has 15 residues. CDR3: CASSLQAGVSGELFF. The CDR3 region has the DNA TGTGCCAGCAGCCTACAGGCTGGGGTTTCCGGGGAGCTGTTTTTT.

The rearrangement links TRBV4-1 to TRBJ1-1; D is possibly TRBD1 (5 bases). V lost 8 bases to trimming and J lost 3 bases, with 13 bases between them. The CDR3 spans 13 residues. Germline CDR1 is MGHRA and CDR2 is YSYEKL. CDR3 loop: CASYGTADTEAFF. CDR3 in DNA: TGCGCCAGCTACGGGACGGCGGACACTGAAGCTTTCTTT.

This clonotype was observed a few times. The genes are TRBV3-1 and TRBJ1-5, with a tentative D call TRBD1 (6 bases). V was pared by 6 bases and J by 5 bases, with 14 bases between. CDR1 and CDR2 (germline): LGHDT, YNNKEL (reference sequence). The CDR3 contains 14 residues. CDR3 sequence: CASRRTDGDQPQHF. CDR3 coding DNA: TGTGCCAGCAGGCGGACAGACGGAGATCAGCCCCAGCATTTT.

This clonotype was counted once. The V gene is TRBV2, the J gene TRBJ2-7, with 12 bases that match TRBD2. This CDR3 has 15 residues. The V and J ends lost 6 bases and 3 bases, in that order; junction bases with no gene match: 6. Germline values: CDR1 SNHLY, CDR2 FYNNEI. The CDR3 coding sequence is TGTGCCAGCAGGGGCGGGACTAGCGGGTTCTACGAGCAGTACTTC. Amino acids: CASRGGTSGFYEQYF.